The T cell receptor (beta chain) under discussion was sequenced for a study of Ad26.COV2.S vaccination and SARS-CoV-2 variants. Whole-study context: Once, or twice with 56 days between doses, Ad26.COV2.S was given intramuscularly.

The assay was immunoSEQ multiplex PCR, and TCRdb's table has in-frame clones only and misses some. The sample lists roughly 500,000 clones, roughly nine tenths occurring once. Findings and limits, study-wide: Participants given vaccine showed non-spike TCR breadth similar to that of placebo recipients.

Treatment denoted: about 20 received Ad26.COV2.S at low or high dose, single or two shots; roughly five received placebo; per-sample allocation not given. Vaccine and placebo recipients were sampled on day 63 after the first injection. Adults aged 18-55 years in Boston included the donor. An Ad26 vector expressing Wuhan-strain SARS-CoV-2 spike served as the vaccine. To note about this clone: Its specificity is unknown.

CDR1 is SGHNT and CDR2 is YYREEE in the germline V gene (reference sequence). Trimming cost V 1 base and J 4 bases; bases outside gene matches: 3. This CDR3 spans 15 amino acids. The source is a person between 18 and 60 years old who received the Ad26.COV2.S COVID-19 vaccine or a placebo. The material sequenced was peripheral blood, taken in a trial of Ad26.COV2.S vaccine versus placebo. The V and J genes are TRBV5-4 and TRBJ2-5, with TRBD2 matching over 11 bases. CDR3 in amino acids: CASSLSLAGGETQYF. CDR3 sequence (DNA): TGTGCCAGCAGCTTGAGCCTAGCGGGGGGAGAGACCCAGTACTTC. The whole variable domain, filled in from reference TRBV5-4 and TRBJ2-5, reads ETGVTQSPTHLIKTRGQQVTLRCSSQSGHNTVSWYQQALGQGPQFIFQYYREEENGRGNFPPRFSGLQFPNYSSELNVNALELDDSALYLCASSLSLAGGETQYFGPGTRLLVL.